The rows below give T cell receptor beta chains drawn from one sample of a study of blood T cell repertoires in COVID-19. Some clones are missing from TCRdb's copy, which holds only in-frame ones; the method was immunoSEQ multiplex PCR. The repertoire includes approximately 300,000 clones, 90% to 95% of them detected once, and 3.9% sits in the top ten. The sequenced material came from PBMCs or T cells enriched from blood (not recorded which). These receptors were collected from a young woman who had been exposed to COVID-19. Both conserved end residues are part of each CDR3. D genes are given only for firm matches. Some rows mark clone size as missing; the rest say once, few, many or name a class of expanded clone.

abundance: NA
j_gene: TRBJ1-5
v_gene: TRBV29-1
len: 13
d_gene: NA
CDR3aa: CSVDQGPRRPQHF
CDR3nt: TGCAGCGTTGATCAGGGGCCGAGGAGGCCCCAGCATTTT

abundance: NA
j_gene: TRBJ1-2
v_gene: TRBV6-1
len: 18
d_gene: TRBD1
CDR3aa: CASSANPNLGTGRHGYTF
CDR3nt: TGTGCCAGCAGTGCCAACCCGAACCTAGGGACAGGGCGCCATGGCTACACCTTC

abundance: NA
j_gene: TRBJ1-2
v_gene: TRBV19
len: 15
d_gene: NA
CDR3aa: CASSGRGGANYGYTF
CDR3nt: TGTGCCAGTAGCGGCCGTGGTGGAGCTAACTATGGCTACACCTTC

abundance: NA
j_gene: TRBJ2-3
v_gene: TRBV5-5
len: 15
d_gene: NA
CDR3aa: CASSLSGGRPDTQYF
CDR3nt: TGTGCCAGCAGCTTATCGGGGGGCCGCCCAGATACGCAGTATTTT

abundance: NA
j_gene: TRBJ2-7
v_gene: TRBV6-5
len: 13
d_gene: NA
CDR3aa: CASSSLKGGGPYF
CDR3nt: TGTGCCAGCAGTTCCCTAAAGGGGGGGGGTCCGTACTTC

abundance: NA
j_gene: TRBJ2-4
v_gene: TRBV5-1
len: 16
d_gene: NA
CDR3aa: CASSLLLGAAKNIQYF
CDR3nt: TGCGCCAGCAGTTTGTTACTTGGGGCGGCCAAAAACATTCAGTACTTC

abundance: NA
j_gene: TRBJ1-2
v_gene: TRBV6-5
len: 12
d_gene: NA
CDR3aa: CASTTAPKGYTF
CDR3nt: TGTGCCAGCACAACAGCACCAAAGGGCTACACCTTC

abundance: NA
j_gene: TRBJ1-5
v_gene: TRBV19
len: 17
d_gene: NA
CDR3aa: CASSPRTVLYSNQPQHF
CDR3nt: TGTGCCAGTAGTCCGCGGACAGTTTTATATAGCAATCAGCCCCAGCATTTT

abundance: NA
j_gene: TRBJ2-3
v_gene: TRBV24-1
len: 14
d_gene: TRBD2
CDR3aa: CATSGGGGSDTQYF
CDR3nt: TGTGCCACCAGTGGAGGCGGGGGATCAGATACGCAGTATTTT

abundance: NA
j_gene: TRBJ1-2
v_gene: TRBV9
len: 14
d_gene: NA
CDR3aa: CASTLQGKSYGYTF
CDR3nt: TGTGCCAGCACCCTACAGGGAAAATCCTATGGCTACACCTTC

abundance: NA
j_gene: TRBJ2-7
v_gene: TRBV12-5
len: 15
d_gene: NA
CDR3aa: CASGLDGTTSYEQYF
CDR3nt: TGTGCTAGTGGTTTGGACGGGACAACCTCCTACGAGCAGTACTTC

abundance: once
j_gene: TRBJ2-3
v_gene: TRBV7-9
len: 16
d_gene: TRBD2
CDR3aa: CASSLRVAGSTDTQYF
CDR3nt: TGTGCCAGCAGCTTAAGGGTAGCGGGGAGCACAGATACGCAGTATTTT

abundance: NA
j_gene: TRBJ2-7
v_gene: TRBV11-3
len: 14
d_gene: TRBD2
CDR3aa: CASSSTSKSYEQYF
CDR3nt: TGTGCCAGCAGCTCGACTAGCAAGTCCTACGAGCAGTACTTC

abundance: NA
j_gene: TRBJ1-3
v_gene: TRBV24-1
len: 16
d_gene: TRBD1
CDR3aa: CATSDRDSPSGNTIYF
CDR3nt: TGTGCCACCAGTGATAGGGACAGTCCCTCTGGAAACACCATATATTTT

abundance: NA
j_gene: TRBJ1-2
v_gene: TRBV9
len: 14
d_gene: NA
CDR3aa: CASSVDPGGYGYTF
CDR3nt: TGTGCCAGCAGCGTAGATCCGGGGGGCTATGGCTACACCTTC

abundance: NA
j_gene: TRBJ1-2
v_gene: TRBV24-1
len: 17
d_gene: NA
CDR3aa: CATSDCEGKPVLRGYTF
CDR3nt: TGTGCCACCAGTGACTGTGAAGGCAAGCCAGTTTTGAGGGGCTACACCTTC

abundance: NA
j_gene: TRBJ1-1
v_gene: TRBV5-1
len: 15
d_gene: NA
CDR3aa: CASSLEAGGWTEAFF
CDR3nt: TGCGCCAGCAGCTTGGAGGCGGGAGGTTGGACTGAAGCTTTCTTT

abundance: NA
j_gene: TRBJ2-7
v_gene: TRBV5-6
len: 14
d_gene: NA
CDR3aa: CASSLQGLSYEQYF
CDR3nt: TGTGCCAGCAGCTTACAGGGTTTGTCCTACGAGCAGTACTTC

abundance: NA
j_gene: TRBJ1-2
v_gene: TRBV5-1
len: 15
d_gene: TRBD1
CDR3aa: CASSLGTDISYGYTF
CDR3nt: TGCGCCAGCAGCCTTGGGACAGACATCTCCTATGGCTACACCTTC

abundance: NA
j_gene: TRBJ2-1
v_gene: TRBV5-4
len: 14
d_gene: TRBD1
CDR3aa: CASSLDRGPREQFF
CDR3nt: TGTGCCAGCAGCTTGGACAGGGGGCCGCGTGAGCAGTTCTTC

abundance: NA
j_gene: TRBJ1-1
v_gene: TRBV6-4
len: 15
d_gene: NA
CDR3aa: CASSDSYRQDTEAFF
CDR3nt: TGTGCCAGCAGTGACTCGTATCGGCAGGACACTGAAGCTTTCTTT

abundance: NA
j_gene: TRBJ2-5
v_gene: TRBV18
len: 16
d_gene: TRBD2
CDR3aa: CASSPVRLAGMETQYF
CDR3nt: TGTGCCAGCTCACCCGTTAGACTAGCGGGGATGGAGACCCAGTACTTC

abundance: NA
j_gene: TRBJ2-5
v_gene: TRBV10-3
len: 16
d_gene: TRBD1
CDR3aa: CAISEERTGGGETQYF
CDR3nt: TGTGCCATCAGTGAAGAGAGGACAGGGGGCGGAGAGACCCAGTACTTC

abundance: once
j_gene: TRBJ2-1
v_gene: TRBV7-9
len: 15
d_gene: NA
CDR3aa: CASSQSTGTYNEQFF
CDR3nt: TGTGCCAGCAGCCAAAGCACAGGGACCTACAATGAGCAGTTCTTC

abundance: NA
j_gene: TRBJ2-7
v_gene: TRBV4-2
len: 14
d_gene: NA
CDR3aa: CASSQDNRPYEQYF
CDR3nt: TGTGCCAGCAGCCAAGATAACAGGCCTTACGAGCAGTACTTC

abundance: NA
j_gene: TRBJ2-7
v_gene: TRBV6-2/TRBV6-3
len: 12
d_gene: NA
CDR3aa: CASSRGLFEQYF
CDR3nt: TGTGCCAGCAGCCGGGGACTTTTCGAGCAGTACTTC

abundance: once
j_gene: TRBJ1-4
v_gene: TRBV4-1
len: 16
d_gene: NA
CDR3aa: CASSQSHGVLEEKLFF
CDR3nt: TGCGCCAGCAGCCAATCCCACGGGGTCCTGGAAGAAAAACTGTTTTTT

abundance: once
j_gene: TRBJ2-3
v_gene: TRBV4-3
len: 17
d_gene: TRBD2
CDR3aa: CASSQGWTSGVSDTQYF
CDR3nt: TGCGCCAGCAGCCAAGGGTGGACTAGCGGGGTGTCAGATACGCAGTATTTT

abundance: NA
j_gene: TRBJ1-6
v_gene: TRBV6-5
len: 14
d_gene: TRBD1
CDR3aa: CASRSGTGYSPLHF
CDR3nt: TGTGCCAGCAGATCCGGGACAGGGTATTCACCCCTCCACTTT

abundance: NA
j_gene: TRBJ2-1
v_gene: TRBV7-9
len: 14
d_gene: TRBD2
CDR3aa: CASSPPGGSREQFF
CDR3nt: TGTGCCAGCAGCCCCCCCGGGGGGAGCCGGGAGCAGTTCTTC

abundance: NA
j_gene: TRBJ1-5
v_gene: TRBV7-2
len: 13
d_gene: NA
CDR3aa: CASSADGNQPQHF
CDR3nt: TGTGCCAGCAGCGCCGACGGGAATCAGCCCCAGCATTTT

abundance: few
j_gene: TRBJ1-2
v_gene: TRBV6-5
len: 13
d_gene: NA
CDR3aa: CASIYSSRSGYTF
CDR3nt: TGTGCCAGCATTTATTCGAGCAGGTCGGGCTACACCTTC

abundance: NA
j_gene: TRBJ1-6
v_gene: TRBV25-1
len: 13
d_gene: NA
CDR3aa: CAVQGTDNSPLHF
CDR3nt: TGTGCGGTCCAGGGGACGGATAATTCACCCCTCCACTTT

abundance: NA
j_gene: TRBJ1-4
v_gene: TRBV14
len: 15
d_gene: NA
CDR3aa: CASSQVSATNEKLFF
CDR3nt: TGTGCCAGCAGCCAAGTATCTGCAACTAATGAAAAACTGTTTTTT

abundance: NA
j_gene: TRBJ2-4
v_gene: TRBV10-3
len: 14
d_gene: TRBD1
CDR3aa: CAISGTGIMDIQYF
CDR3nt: TGTGCCATCAGTGGGACAGGGATTATGGACATTCAGTACTTC

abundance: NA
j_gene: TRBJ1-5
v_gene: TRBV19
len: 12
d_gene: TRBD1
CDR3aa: CASSRTGRPQHF
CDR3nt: TGTGCCAGTAGTAGGACAGGGAGGCCCCAGCATTTT

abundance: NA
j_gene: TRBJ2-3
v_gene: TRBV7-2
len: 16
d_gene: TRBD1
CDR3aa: CASSFPLTTGRDTQYF
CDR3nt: TGTGCCAGCAGCTTTCCCCTCACGACAGGGCGAGATACGCAGTATTTT

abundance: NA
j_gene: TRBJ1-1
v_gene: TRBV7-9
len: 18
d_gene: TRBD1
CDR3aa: CASSLAIGQGHTNTEAFF
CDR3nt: TGTGCCAGCAGCTTAGCAATAGGACAGGGCCACACGAACACTGAAGCTTTCTTT

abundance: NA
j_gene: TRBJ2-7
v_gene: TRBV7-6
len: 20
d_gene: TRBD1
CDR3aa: CASSFTPLYGQGPLTYEQYF
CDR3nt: TGTGCCAGCAGCTTCACCCCATTATACGGACAGGGCCCCCTTACCTACGAGCAGTACTTC

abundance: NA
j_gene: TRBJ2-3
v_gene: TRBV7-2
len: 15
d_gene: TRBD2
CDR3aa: CASSLGGGFTDTQYF
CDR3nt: TGTGCCAGCAGCTTAGGCGGGGGATTCACAGATACGCAGTATTTT

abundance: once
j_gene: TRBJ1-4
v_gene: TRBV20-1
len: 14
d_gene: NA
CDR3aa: CSASPAGTNEKLFF
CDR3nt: TGCAGTGCTAGTCCCGCAGGGACAAATGAAAAACTGTTTTTT

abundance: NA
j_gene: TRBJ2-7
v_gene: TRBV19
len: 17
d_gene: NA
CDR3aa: CASSILGGTGSSYEQYF
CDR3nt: TGTGCCAGTAGTATCCTGGGAGGGACAGGCTCCTCCTACGAGCAGTACTTC

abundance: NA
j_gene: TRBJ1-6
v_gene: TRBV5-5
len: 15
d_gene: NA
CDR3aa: CASAPWSSYNSPLHF
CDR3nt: TGTGCCAGCGCCCCGTGGAGCTCCTATAATTCACCCCTCCACTTT

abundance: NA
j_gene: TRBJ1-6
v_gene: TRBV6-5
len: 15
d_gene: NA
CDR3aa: CASSYSGARNSPLHF
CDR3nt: TGTGCCAGCAGTTACTCTGGGGCACGGAATTCACCCCTCCACTTT

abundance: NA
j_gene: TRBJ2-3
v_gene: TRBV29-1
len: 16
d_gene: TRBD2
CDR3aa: CSVGTSGGALTDTQYF
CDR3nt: TGCAGCGTCGGGACTAGCGGGGGGGCCTTGACAGATACGCAGTATTTT

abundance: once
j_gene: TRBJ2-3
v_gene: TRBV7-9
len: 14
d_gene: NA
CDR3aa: CASSLLGAADTQYF
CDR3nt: TGTGCCAGCAGCTTACTTGGGGCCGCGGATACGCAGTATTTT

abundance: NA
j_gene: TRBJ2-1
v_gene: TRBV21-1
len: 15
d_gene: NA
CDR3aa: CASRPQGWMGNEQFF
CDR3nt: TGTGCCAGCAGACCGCAGGGTTGGATGGGAAATGAGCAGTTCTTC

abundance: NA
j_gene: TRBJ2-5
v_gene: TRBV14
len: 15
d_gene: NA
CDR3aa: CASSQMPAAGETQYF
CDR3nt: TGTGCCAGCAGCCAGATGCCGGCGGCCGGGGAGACCCAGTACTTC

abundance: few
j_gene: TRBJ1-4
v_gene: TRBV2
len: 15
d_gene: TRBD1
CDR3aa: CASSSTGAFNEKLFF
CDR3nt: TGTGCCAGCAGTTCTACAGGGGCGTTTAATGAAAAACTGTTTTTT

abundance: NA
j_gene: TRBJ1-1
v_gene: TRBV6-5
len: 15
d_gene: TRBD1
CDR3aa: CASSYEQGKGTEAFF
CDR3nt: TGTGCCAGCAGTTACGAACAGGGGAAGGGCACTGAAGCTTTCTTT

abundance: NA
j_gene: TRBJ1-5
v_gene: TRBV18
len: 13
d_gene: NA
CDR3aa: CASSPRGYEPQHF
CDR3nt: TGTGCCAGCTCACCACGCGGGTACGAGCCCCAGCATTTT

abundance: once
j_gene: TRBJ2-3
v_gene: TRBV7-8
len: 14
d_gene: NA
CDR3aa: CASSLRPYTDTQYF
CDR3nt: TGTGCCAGCAGCTTACGTCCGTACACAGATACGCAGTATTTT

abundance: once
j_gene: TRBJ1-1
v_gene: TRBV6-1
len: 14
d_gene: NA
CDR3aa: CASSEPGGQTEAFF
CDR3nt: TGTGCCAGCAGTGAACCGGGAGGACAAACTGAAGCTTTCTTT

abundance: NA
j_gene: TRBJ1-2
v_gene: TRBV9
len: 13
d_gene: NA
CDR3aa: CASSTTGAYGYTF
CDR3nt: TGTGCCAGCAGCACGACAGGAGCCTATGGCTACACCTTC

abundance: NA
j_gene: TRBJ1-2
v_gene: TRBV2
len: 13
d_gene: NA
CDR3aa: CASSVQGEYGYTF
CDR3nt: TGTGCCAGCAGTGTTCAGGGCGAGTATGGCTACACCTTC

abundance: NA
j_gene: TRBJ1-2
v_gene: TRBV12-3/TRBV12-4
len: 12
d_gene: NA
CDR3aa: CASSISGTSYTF
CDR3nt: TGTGCCAGCAGTATTTCGGGGACTTCCTACACCTTC

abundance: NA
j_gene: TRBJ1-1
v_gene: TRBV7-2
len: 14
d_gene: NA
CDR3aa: CASSSSTGRWEAFF
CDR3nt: TGTGCCAGCAGCTCAAGTACAGGGCGCTGGGAAGCTTTCTTT